This T cell receptor (beta chain) emerged from a study of Graves' ophthalmopathy and Graves' hyperthyroidism. For repertoire sequencing, the TCR beta CDR3 regions were amplified from RNA transcripts. The first-round RT-PCR employed HTBI primers together with the Qiagen OneStep RT-PCR kit. A multiplex PCR was then performed as the second round. In TCRdb, the multiplex PCR reads were re-called with MiXCR into one record per CDR3 protein. The table includes approximately 640,000 distinct CDR3 sequences, just over 40% detected once. The germline gives CDR1 SEHNR, CDR2 FQNEAQ (reference sequence). Trimming stripped 4 bases from V and 3 bases from J, with 16 bases between. There are 16 residues in the CDR3. Study results and caveats: Most clonotypes expanded in thyroid above 0.001 frequency were present in blood too. Using a 13-signature model, the authors split ophthalmopathy from stable hyperthyroidism, with roughly 88% sensitivity and approximately 84% specificity. Progression of ophthalmopathy was predicted by the model with approximately 71% sensitivity and 72.22% specificity.

This clonotype was recorded many times. The antigen remains undetermined. Clinical symptoms, serum thyroxine, TRAb, thyroid ultrasound and orbital computed tomography were relied on for diagnosis. Sequenced sample: peripheral blood. The sequence derives from an adult man with Graves' ophthalmopathy. The chain recombines TRBV7-9 with TRBJ1-5; D may be TRBD1 (5 bases). CDR3 bases: TGTGCCAGCAGCTCGGGAACCGACAGCCTCAATCAGCCCCAGCATTTT. This translates into CASSSGTDSLNQPQHF. Supplemented by reference TRBV7-9 and TRBJ1-5, the full variable domain reads DTGVSQNPRHKITKRGQNVTFRCDPISEHNRLYWYRQTLGQGPEFLTYFQNEAQLEKSRLLSDRFSAERPKGSFSTLEIQRTEQGDSAMYLCASSSGTDSLNQPQHFGDGTRLSIL.